This T cell receptor beta chain stems from a study of blood T cell repertoires in COVID-19. The wider study: Acute and convalescent COVID-19 specimens originated in the United States, Italy and Spain. Nucleic acid was either cDNA or gDNA, and it came from T cells, B-cell-depleted T cells, or PBMCs.

Repertoires were generated with immunoSEQ multiplex PCR, while TCRdb's copy carries only in-frame clones and drops some. Of about 310,000 clones listed, 89% are singletons. Recruitment covered roughly 24 US areas and drew participants whose ages spanned roughly 18 to 100 years. Recovered status applied to Cohort 3 donors who had two consecutive negative PCRs. It also applied to those with clearance or with symptom resolution. CDR1 and CDR2 (germline): SEHNR, FQNEAQ (reference sequence). CDR3 size: 14 residues. Trimming at V came to 5 bases and at J to 5 bases, leaving 4 bases not matched to a gene. Sequencing was performed on PBMCs or T cells enriched from blood (not recorded which). The receptor was derived from a woman aged 40-49 years who had recovered from COVID-19. The chain employs TRBV7-9 and TRBJ2-5; TRBD1 agrees at 11 bases. Here the CDR3 DNA reads TGTGCCAGCAGCCGGACAGGGGGCTTGGAGACCCAGTACTTC. Protein: CASSRTGGLETQYF. Filled out from reference TRBV7-9 and TRBJ2-5, the complete variable domain reads DTGVSQNPRHKITKRGQNVTFRCDPISEHNRLYWYRQTLGQGPEFLTYFQNEAQLEKSRLLSDRFSAERPKGSFSTLEIQRTEQGDSAMYLCASSRTGGLETQYFGPGTRLLVL.